A selection of T cell receptor beta chains follows, all from one sample in a study of cytomegalovirus exposure and HLA in healthy donors. Using immunoSEQ multiplex PCR, the repertoire was profiled, and TCRdb retains in-frame clones only, with some absent. Here the sample spans under 150,000 clones, 76% being singletons. The sequenced sample consisted of PBMCs. All receptors derive from a middle-aged woman in good health and CMV-seronegative. The CDR3 runs from the conserved cysteine through the conserved F or W. The D gene is left open where the match is weak. Expanded clones get a size class; other rows say once, few or many, or leave the size out.

TRBJ1-2,TRBV6-5,TRBD1,-,TGTGCCAGCAGTTACCGACAGGGGCGTGGCTACACCTTC,CASSYRQGRGYTF
TRBJ1-3,TRBV7-9,-,-,TGTGCCAGCAGCCGACAGATAGGAGGAAACACCATATATTTT,CASSRQIGGNTIYF
TRBJ1-3,TRBV14,-,once,TGTGCCAGCAGCCGGGAGCTCTCTGGAAACACCATATATTTT,CASSRELSGNTIYF
TRBJ2-7,TRBV27,TRBD1,-,TGTGCCAGCAGTTTAACCCGGGACAGTTACGAGCAGTACTTC,CASSLTRDSYEQYF
TRBJ2-1,TRBV27,TRBD1,-,TGTGCCAGCAGTTCCCGCGGACAGGGTTGGGATGAGCAGTTCTTC,CASSSRGQGWDEQFF
TRBJ2-2,TRBV5-4,TRBD2,-,TGTGCCAGCAGCCAGGGACTAGCGGGGACGAACACCGGGGAGCTGTTTTTT,CASSQGLAGTNTGELFF
TRBJ2-2,TRBV15,-,-,TGTGCCACCAGCAGAGTCCAGGGATCGAACACCGGGGAGCTGTTTTTT,CATSRVQGSNTGELFF
TRBJ2-7,TRBV5-6,-,-,TGTGCCAGCAGCTTGGATGTCCGTACAAGCTACGAGCAGTACTTC,CASSLDVRTSYEQYF
TRBJ2-7,TRBV7-9,TRBD2,-,TGTGCCAGCAGCTTAATGGCAGGCGGGGGCGAGCAGTACTTC,CASSLMAGGGEQYF
TRBJ1-5,TRBV4-1,-,-,TGCGCCAGCAGCCAAGATCTCCATACAGCGCGGGTTAATCAGCCCCAGCATTTT,CASSQDLHTARVNQPQHF
TRBJ2-3,TRBV5-1,-,-,TGCGCCAGCAGCCGAGGTACGGGCAGGGTGGTAACAGATACGCAGTATTTT,CASSRGTGRVVTDTQYF
TRBJ2-7,TRBV5-1,TRBD2,few,TGCGCCAGCAGCTCGACTAGCGGGGCGGACGAGCAGTACTTC,CASSSTSGADEQYF